This T cell receptor beta chain was identified during a study of blood T cell repertoires in COVID-19. Study information: COVID-19 samples from acute and convalescent phases originated in the United States, Italy and Spain. The cDNA or gDNA used as material had been derived from T cells, B-cell-depleted T cells, or PBMCs.

Original data processing: By means of reference gene primer amplification, nucleated cell counts were estimated. Using immunoSEQ multiplex PCR, the repertoire was profiled, and TCRdb retains in-frame clones only, with some absent. That table is the source of V, J and clone size, and D and trimming were worked out from the DNA. The table records around 300,000 clones, roughly nine tenths of them present only once. Cohort assignment relied on participant-reported clinical history. Germline V gene data show CDR1 as MNHEY and CDR2 as SMNVEV (reference sequence). This CDR3 is 13 amino acids long. Trimming removed 10 bases at V and 8 bases at J, with 17 bases between. This clone has only a few counts.

The V gene is TRBV27, the J gene TRBJ1-4; tentative D call: TRBD1 (5 bases). The sample taken for sequencing was PBMCs or T cells enriched from blood (not recorded which). This clonotype was sampled from a woman in her late teens or twenties who had recovered from COVID-19. The CDR3 nucleotides read TGTGCCACCAGATCGGGGGTTTTAGAAAAACTGTTTTTT. As protein: CATRSGVLEKLFF. Together with reference TRBV27 and TRBJ1-4, the CDR3 gives the full variable domain: EAQVTQNPRYLITVTGKKLTVTCSQNMNHEYMSWYRQDPGLGLRQIYYSMNVEVTDKGDVPEGYKVSRKEKRNFPLILESPSPNQTSLYFCATRSGVLEKLFFGSGTQLSVL.